The rows below give T cell receptor beta chains drawn from one sample of a study of vaccination effects on CD4 cells after COVID-19. Sequenced by immunoSEQ multiplex PCR; TCRdb stores in-frame clones only, minus some. This sample has 15,000 or so clones, with under 80% found just once. No cognate antigen is known for these TCRs. Sequencing was performed on CD4+ T cells from PBMCs cultured with HCoV-NL63 spike peptides, taken after COVID-19 vaccination. These receptor sequences come from a human donor who received a COVID-19 vaccine. The CDR3 runs from the conserved cysteine through the conserved F or W. D genes are given only for firm matches. Clone size appears in some rows only: once, few, many, or a class for an expanded clone.

>TRBV6-1|TRBJ2-5|-|-
TGTGCCAGCAGTGATCTGGGGAGAGGAGAGACCCAGTACTTC
CASSDLGRGETQYF
>TRBV6-2/TRBV6-3|TRBJ2-5|-|TRBD2
TGTGCCAGCAGTTACGCGGGAGTCCGTTGGGAGACCCAGTACTTC
CASSYAGVRWETQYF
>TRBV7-8|TRBJ1-1|-|-
TGTGCCAGCAGACTGGAAAGGAACACTGAAGCTTTCTTT
CASRLERNTEAFF
>TRBV7-9|TRBJ1-1|-|TRBD1
TGTGCCAGCAGCTTAGCTGGGGACAGGGAAGCTTTCTTT
CASSLAGDREAFF
>TRBV12-3/TRBV12-4|TRBJ2-3|few|TRBD2
TGTGCCAGCAGCCTGGGGGGGGAAGATACGCAGTATTTT
CASSLGGEDTQYF
>TRBV5-1|TRBJ2-5|-|TRBD2
TGCGCCAGCAGCTTGGGAGGCGGGAGAGGAGAGACCCAGTACTTC
CASSLGGGRGETQYF
>TRBV5-4|TRBJ2-4|-|-
TGTGCCAGCAGCTTAGGAGCGTGGGGGGACAGTCTCAAAAACATTCAGTACTTC
CASSLGAWGDSLKNIQYF
>TRBV28|TRBJ2-7|-|-
TGTGCCAGCAGTTTTCCCACCCCCGGGGAGCAGTACTTC
CASSFPTPGEQYF
>TRBV5-4|TRBJ2-1|once|TRBD2
TGTGCCAGCAGCTTGGGCGGGGGAGACTACAATGAGCAGTTCTTC
CASSLGGGDYNEQFF
>TRBV18|TRBJ1-4|-|-
TGTGCCAGCTCACCCGACATTAATGAAAAACTGTTTTTT
CASSPDINEKLFF
>TRBV11-2|TRBJ2-7|few|-
TGTGCCAGCAGCTTAGATCGGATACAGGGAAGCTACGAGCAGTACTTC
CASSLDRIQGSYEQYF
>TRBV6-5|TRBJ1-5|-|-
TGTGCCAGCAGCCCCTATGGGGGCAATCAGCCCCAGCATTTT
CASSPYGGNQPQHF
>TRBV7-2|TRBJ1-2|-|TRBD1
TGTGCCAGCAGCTTACGACAGGGGGCCGGCTATGGCTACACCTTC
CASSLRQGAGYGYTF
>TRBV27|TRBJ1-2|-|-
TGTGCCAGCAGTTTATCGGTCGGGGGGGTCTATGGCTACACCTTC
CASSLSVGGVYGYTF
>TRBV19|TRBJ1-2|once|TRBD1
TGTGCCAGTAGTAGCACAGGGGGCGGGGGCCATGGCTACACCTTC
CASSSTGGGGHGYTF
>TRBV28|TRBJ1-4|-|TRBD1
TGTGCCAGCAGTTTATTAGGACAGGGGAATGAAAAACTGTTTTTT
CASSLLGQGNEKLFF
>TRBV15|TRBJ2-1|-|TRBD2
TGTGCCACCAGCAGCCCGACTAGCGGGAGCTACAATGAGCAGTTCTTC
CATSSPTSGSYNEQFF
>TRBV19|TRBJ1-5|-|-
TGTGCCAGTAGTAGGGTAGGGGTGATTCAGCCCCAGCATTTT
CASSRVGVIQPQHF
>TRBV5-1|TRBJ2-1|once|TRBD1
TGCGCCAGCAGCTTGGAGGGGGCCTCCTACAATGAGCAGTTCTTC
CASSLEGASYNEQFF
>TRBV18|TRBJ2-1|medium-sized|-
TGTGCCAGCTCACCCCCGACAGGATCCTACAATGAGCAGTTCTTC
CASSPPTGSYNEQFF
>TRBV3-1/TRBV3-2|TRBJ1-2|-|TRBD1
TGTGCCAGCAGCCAAGGCAACAGGGGCTATGGCTACACCTTC
CASSQGNRGYGYTF
>TRBV19|TRBJ1-6|-|TRBD1
TGTGCCAGTATTGAGAGACAGGGGCTGACGGAATCACCCCTCCACTTT
CASIERQGLTESPLHF
>TRBV19|TRBJ2-5|-|TRBD2
TGTGCCAGTCGGACTAGCGGGCGTGAGACCCAGTACTTC
CASRTSGRETQYF
>TRBV5-8|TRBJ1-1|-|TRBD1
TGTGCCAGCAGCTTGGACAGGGGAACGACTGAAGCTTTCTTT
CASSLDRGTTEAFF
>TRBV18|TRBJ2-7|-|-
TGTGCCAGCTCACCAAACGACGAGCAGTACTTC
CASSPNDEQYF
>TRBV6-5|TRBJ1-3|-|-
TGTGCCAGCAGTTACGGGCTCAGCTCTGGAAACACCATATATTTT
CASSYGLSSGNTIYF
>TRBV7-9|TRBJ1-1|-|TRBD1
TGTGCCAGCAGCTTAGGGGCAGGGGGCGTCACTGAAGCTTTCTTT
CASSLGAGGVTEAFF
>TRBV11-2|TRBJ1-2|-|TRBD1
TGTGCCAGCAGCTCTCCTAAGACAGGGGTGGCTGGCTACACCTTC
CASSSPKTGVAGYTF
>TRBV5-1|TRBJ2-3|-|TRBD2
TGCGCCAGCAGCAACGCCGGGACTAGCGTATCAGATACGCAGTATTTT
CASSNAGTSVSDTQYF
>TRBV11-2|TRBJ2-7|-|TRBD1
TGTGCCAGCAGCCAGATCAAGAGGGACAGGGCAACCTTCTACGAGCAGTACTTC
CASSQIKRDRATFYEQYF
>TRBV19|TRBJ2-3|-|TRBD1
TGTGCCTCGACAGACAGGGGGTTATTGGGGACAGATACGCAGTATTTT
CASTDRGLLGTDTQYF
>TRBV19|TRBJ2-1|-|-
TGTGCCAGTAGTACAGGGGTTCTCAATGAGCAGTTCTTC
CASSTGVLNEQFF
>TRBV19|TRBJ1-3|-|-
TGTGCCAGTATCTACAGGGACGGAAACACCATATATTTT
CASIYRDGNTIYF